These 31 T cell receptor beta chains came from one sample sequenced in a study of blood T cell repertoires in COVID-19 (dated by TCRdb to the early 2020s). Library preparation used the immunoSEQ multiplex PCR assay. The table comes from immuneACCESS by way of TCRdb, which keeps in-frame sequences with V and J called. Part of the clones is missing from these tables; in studies checked, under half for an unresolved V gene and the rest for unknown reasons. The sample profile shows about 70,000 clones; 70% to 75% of them were found once. The ten largest clones add up to roughly 35% of the sample. Material: peripheral blood. The source is a woman in her 70s with acute or convalescent COVID-19.

This clone was counted once. V is TRBV19 and J is TRBJ1-6, with 10 bases fitting TRBD1. The ends lost 6 bases at V and 10 bases at J; junction bases unmatched: 9. Germline V CDR1 and CDR2: LNHDA, SQIVND (reference sequence). This CDR3 has 15 residues. In nucleotides, the CDR3 is TGTGCCAGTAGGGAAACCGGGACAGGGGAATCACCCCTCCACTTT. Its translation is CASRETGTGESPLHF.

CDR3 amino acids: CSVLPGYTF. In nucleotides, the CDR3 is TGCAGCGTTCTTCCTGGCTACACCTTC. The rearrangement uses TRBV29-1 and TRBJ1-2; D remains ambiguous. The CDR3 extends over 9 amino acids. V lost 5 bases, J lost 7 bases, and 5 bases lay in between. Germline V gene lookup returns CDR1 SQVTM and CDR2 ANQGSEA.

This rearrangement joins TRBV6-5 to TRBJ2-5; D possibly corresponds to TRBD2 (5 bases). CDR3 length: 16 amino acids. V was clipped by 0 bases and J by 5 bases, with 16 bases between them. Per the germline V gene, CDR1 is MNHEY and CDR2 is SVGAGI. The CDR3 region has the DNA TGTGCCAGCAGTTACTCAACTAGTTCAAGTATCGAGACCCAGTACTTC. Its translation is CASSYSTSSSIETQYF.

This clone was counted a single time. The J gene is TRBJ1-1, the V gene TRBV11-2; 10 nucleotides align to TRBD1. The CDR3 loop spans 13 amino acids. V shed 4 bases and J 7 bases; nucleotides not matched to a gene: 3. From germline, CDR1 is SGHAT and CDR2 FQNNGV. The CDR3 reads CASSWGQGNEAFF. The CDR3, as DNA: TGTGCCAGCAGCTGGGGACAGGGGAATGAAGCTTTCTTT.

The chain employs TRBV27 and TRBJ2-3; TRBD2 matches at 8 bases. CDR3 length: 15 amino acids. The germline V gene encodes CDR1 MNHEY and CDR2 SMNVEV (reference sequence). The trim removed 3 bases at V and 0 bases at J, leaving 2 bases unmatched. The CDR3 nucleotides read TGTGCCAGCAGTTTGACTAGCGCAAGCACAGATACGCAGTATTTT. Its translation: CASSLTSASTDTQYF.

This clone was observed once. The V and J genes are TRBV6-4 and TRBJ1-5, with 8 bases matching TRBD1. CDR1 and CDR2 (germline): MRHNA, SNTAGT. The CDR3 spans 14 residues. With V trimmed by 8 bases and J by 4 bases, 7 bases remained unmatched. Written as DNA, the CDR3 is TGTGCCAGCCCTCGGACAGGGAGGAATCAGCCCCAGCATTTT. Amino acid sequence: CASPRTGRNQPQHF.

This clone appeared a few times. The chain carries TRBV11-2 and TRBJ2-1, with 10 positions matching TRBD1. Germline assignment: CDR1 SGHAT and CDR2 FQNNGV. The CDR3 is 17 amino acids. J lost 8 bases, V lost 4 bases, and 14 bases had no gene match. CDR3 nucleotide sequence: TGTGCCAGCAGCTCACGGACCGGGGACAGGGGTCACGATGAGCAGTTCTTC. It codes for CASSSRTGDRGHDEQFF. The full variable domain, its missing parts supplied by reference TRBV11-2 and TRBJ2-1, is EAGVAQSPRYKIIEKRQSVAFWCNPISGHATLYWYQQILGQGPKLLIQFQNNGVVDDSQLPKDRFSAERLKGVDSTLKIQPAKLEDSAVYLCASSSRTGDRGHDEQFFGPGTRLTVL.

This rearrangement joins TRBV19 to TRBJ1-1; D remains unclear. V was shortened by 6 bases and J by 4 bases, with 15 bases between the two germline ends. The CDR3 length is 14 residues. CDR1 and CDR2 (germline): LNHDA, SQIVND (reference sequence). CDR3 protein: CASRIINSGTEAFF. Written as DNA, the CDR3 is TGTGCCAGTAGAATAATCAATAGTGGCACTGAAGCTTTCTTT.

The rearrangement links TRBV27 to TRBJ1-5, with TRBD1 as a possible D gene (6 bases). Germline assignment: CDR1 MNHEY and CDR2 SMNVEV (reference sequence). V was shortened by 7 bases and J by 1 base, with 17 bases between the two germline ends. This CDR3 region has 16 residues. The CDR3 region is CASMGTQGISNQPQHF. The CDR3 DNA is TGTGCCAGCATGGGCACCCAGGGGATAAGCAATCAGCCCCAGCATTTT.

This chain links TRBV10-3 with TRBJ2-2; 9 bases line up with TRBD2. Germline CDR1 and CDR2: ENHRY and SYGVKD. This CDR3 is built from 14 residues. V lost 7 bases, J lost 7 bases, and 7 bases stayed unmatched. CDR3 residues: CAIKAGGLVGELFF. CDR3 nucleotides: TGTGCCATCAAGGCGGGGGGGTTAGTCGGGGAGCTGTTTTTT.

The chain combines TRBV10-3 with TRBJ1-1; 8 bases line up with TRBD1. Per germline, CDR1 ENHRY and CDR2 SYGVKD. There are 15 residues in the CDR3. V was pared by 4 bases and J by 4 bases, with 8 bases of the junction left unmatched. The CDR3 DNA is TGTGCCATCAGTGCACCTGGACAGGGTAGCACTGAAGCTTTCTTT. Its protein product is CAISAPGQGSTEAFF.

For the CDR3, the DNA is TGTGCCAGCAGTTACAGGCCCGGACAGGGGGCTTTCTACAATGAGCAGTTCTTC. Translating it yields CASSYRPGQGAFYNEQFF. The gene calls are TRBV6-2 or TRBV6-3 and TRBJ2-1; TRBD1 aligns across 11 bases. The CDR3 has 18 amino acids. Germline CDR1 reads MNHEY; CDR2 reads SVGEGT. V was clipped by 2 bases and J by 3 bases; unmatched bases: 9.

The V call is TRBV27, the J call TRBJ2-1; 14 bases agree with TRBD2. This CDR3 contains 19 residues. Germline V lookup: CDR1 MNHEY, CDR2 SMNVEV (reference sequence). Trimming cost V 5 bases and J 0 bases; bases outside gene matches: 9. CDR3 amino acids: CASSLGLAGGISSYNEQFF. DNA of the CDR3: TGTGCCAGCAGTCTCGGACTAGCGGGAGGCATAAGCTCCTACAATGAGCAGTTCTTC.

The rearrangement uses TRBV3-1 (or the pseudogene TRBV3-2) and TRBJ2-2; 9 bases line up with TRBD1. Germline V gene lookup returns CDR1 LGHDT and CDR2 YNNKEL (reference sequence). This CDR3 region has 14 residues. After removal of 3 bases from V and 7 bases from J, the junction contained 3 bases not matched to a gene. The CDR3 is CASSQGQGIGELFF. The CDR3 region has the DNA TGTGCCAGCAGCCAGGGACAGGGAATCGGGGAGCTGTTTTTT.

This clone has only a few counts. This rearrangement joins TRBV19 to TRBJ1-3; D may be TRBD1 (5 bases). The V end lost 3 bases, the J end lost 0 bases, and 12 bases lay between the germline ends. The CDR3 sequence is 16 residues long. CDR1 and CDR2 from the germline V gene are LNHDA and SQIVND (reference sequence). CDR3 coding DNA: TGTGCCAGTAGTATGCCGACAGCCCTCTCTGGAAACACCATATATTTT. Translation gives CASSMPTALSGNTIYF.

The CDR3 region has the DNA TGTGCCAGTAGTATAGCAGGAAGTGGACAAGAGACCCAGTACTTC. This sequence encodes CASSIAGSGQETQYF. The chain is built from TRBV19 and TRBJ2-5; no definite D call. V dropped 1 base and J dropped 2 bases, with 11 bases sitting between them. The V gene's germline CDR1 is LNHDA and CDR2 SQIVND (reference sequence). The CDR3 is 15 amino acids.

The rearrangement links TRBV6-2 or TRBV6-3 to TRBJ2-3, with 8 bases aligning to TRBD2. The V gene end was trimmed by 4 bases and the J gene end by 6 bases; junction bases not matched to a gene: 9. This CDR3 region has 15 residues. Germline CDR1 is MNHEY and CDR2 is SVGEGT. The CDR3 loop reads CASSSGTRSWDTQYF. The CDR3 DNA reads TGTGCCAGCAGTTCCGGGACTAGGAGTTGGGATACGCAGTATTTT.

V and J are TRBV5-1 and TRBJ2-2; maybe TRBD2 (5 bases). Trimming cost V 2 bases and J 2 bases, with 10 bases left between them. CDR3 length: 15 amino acids. Germline lookup yields CDR1 SGHRS and CDR2 YFSETQ. In DNA, the CDR3 is TGCGCCAGCAGCTTAGAGGGTTATAACACCGGGGAGCTGTTTTTT. Protein sequence: CASSLEGYNTGELFF.

V is TRBV7-2 and J is TRBJ2-7; no definite D call. Trimming pared 5 bases from V and 2 bases from J, leaving 7 bases between. Germline CDR1 reads SGHTA; CDR2 reads FQGNSA. CDR3 length equals 12 residues. CDR3 in DNA: TGTGCCAGCAGCCGAGGTGCCTACGAGCAGTACTTC. This codes for CASSRGAYEQYF.

V usage is TRBV5-1 and J usage is TRBJ2-1; D possibly corresponds to TRBD2 (6 bases). The CDR3 consists of 14 residues. Germline V gene lookup returns CDR1 SGHRS and CDR2 YFSETQ. V lost 1 base, J lost 8 bases, and 13 bases lay in between. The CDR3 region has the DNA TGCGCCAGCAGCTTGAGAGGCGGGATCTATGAGCAGTTCTTC. It is translated as CASSLRGGIYEQFF.

This chain joins TRBV7-2 and TRBJ1-1, with D maybe TRBD1 (5 bases). This CDR3 region has 15 residues. The germline gives CDR1 SGHTA, CDR2 FQGNSA. The V and J ends lost 3 bases and 4 bases respectively, with 15 bases between them. As DNA, the CDR3 is TGTGCCAGCAGCTTTTTACCCAGCAGGGCCACTGAAGCTTTCTTT. Translation gives CASSFLPSRATEAFF.

CDR3 sequence reads: CASSSPRTGDYGYTF. In DNA, the CDR3 is TGTGCCAGCAGTTCCCCTCGGACAGGCGACTATGGCTACACCTTC. This chain links TRBV28 with TRBJ1-2, with 7 bases matching TRBD1. J gave up 3 bases and V 4 bases, and 8 bases lay outside the gene matches. Looked up from germline, CDR1 is MDHEN and CDR2 is SYDVKM. This CDR3 is 15 amino acids long.

Notes on this clone: The junction departs from the called germline gene at one end, perhaps through a read error. Here the CDR3 reads CASTERWHEVIF. CDR3 bases: TGTGCCAGCACAGAGCGATGGCACGAAGTGATCTTT. The chain uses TRBV5-6 and TRBJ1-1; D uncertain. CDR3 size: 12 residues. Germline assignment: CDR1 SGHDT and CDR2 YYEEEE.

The rearrangement links TRBV6-5 to TRBJ1-1; 7 nucleotides line up with TRBD1. The CDR3 loop spans 13 amino acids. V dropped 10 bases and J dropped 1; count of bases not matched to a gene: 6. CDR1 and CDR2 (germline): MNHEY, SVGAGI. The CDR3 loop reads CAIHQGENTEAFF. Written as DNA, the CDR3 is TGTGCCATCCATCAGGGGGAGAACACTGAAGCTTTCTTT.

The rearrangement uses TRBV3-1 (or the pseudogene TRBV3-2) and TRBJ1-5; D is undetermined. From germline, CDR1 is LGHDT and CDR2 YNNKEL (reference sequence). V gave up 0 bases and J gave up 4 bases, with 7 bases separating them. The CDR3 contains 14 residues. DNA for the CDR3: TGTGCCAGCAGCCAAGATCCACTGAATCAGCCCCAGCATTTT. It is translated as CASSQDPLNQPQHF.

This chain uses TRBV9 with TRBJ2-7; D may be TRBD1 (5 bases). CDR3 length: 14 amino acids. The V gene lost 4 bases and the J gene lost 2 bases, with 13 bases spanning the gap. CDR1 SGDLS and CDR2 YYNGEE come from the germline V gene. The CDR3 DNA sequence: TGTGCCAGCAGCTCCAGGGCCGCCGCCTACGAGCAGTACTTC. Protein sequence: CASSSRAAAYEQYF.

The chain carries TRBV30 and TRBJ1-3; D is unclear. The V and J ends lost 4 bases and 0 bases respectively, with 13 bases between them. This CDR3 contains 15 residues. Germline values: CDR1 GTSNPN, CDR2 SVGIG (reference sequence). DNA for the CDR3: TGTGCCTGGAAACGAGACAACCTCTCTGGAAACACCATATATTTT. It yields the protein CAWKRDNLSGNTIYF.

This sequence joins TRBV10-3 and TRBJ1-2; TRBD1 agrees at 10 bases. The CDR3 runs 18 residues. Germline CDR1 reads ENHRY; CDR2 reads SYGVKD. J gave up 1 base and V 2 bases, and 10 bases lay outside the gene matches. CDR3: CAISEAKSGQGYNYGYTF. The CDR3 DNA reads TGTGCCATCAGTGAGGCGAAATCGGGACAGGGGTATAACTATGGCTACACCTTC.

The chain couples TRBV28 to TRBJ2-7, with TRBD2 as a possible D gene (5 bases). V was clipped by 6 bases and J by 0 bases, with 12 bases between them. Germline CDR1 and CDR2: MDHEN and SYDVKM. The CDR3 totals 14 residues. CDR3 region: CASRSGSHSYEQYF. CDR3 DNA sequence: TGTGCCAGCAGGAGCGGATCCCACTCCTACGAGCAGTACTTC.

The chain is built from TRBV19 and TRBJ1-5; D unresolved. The CDR3 extends over 12 amino acids. The V end lost 9 bases, the J end lost 6 bases, and 12 bases lay between the germline ends. The germline CDR1 and CDR2 sequences are LNHDA and SQIVND (reference sequence). Here the CDR3 reads CASQGGSQPQHF. Written as DNA, the CDR3 is TGTGCCAGCCAAGGAGGTAGTCAGCCCCAGCATTTT.

The gene calls are TRBV11-2 and TRBJ2-2, with D possibly matching TRBD1 (6 bases). The CDR3 extends over 17 amino acids. Per the germline V gene, CDR1 is SGHAT and CDR2 is FQNNGV. Trimming removed 5 bases from V and 6 bases from J, with 22 bases in between. CDR3 bases: TGTGCCAGCAGCCGCCCAGGGGCGTCCAAGGGTGCCGGGGAGCTGTTTTTT. It yields the protein CASSRPGASKGAGELFF.